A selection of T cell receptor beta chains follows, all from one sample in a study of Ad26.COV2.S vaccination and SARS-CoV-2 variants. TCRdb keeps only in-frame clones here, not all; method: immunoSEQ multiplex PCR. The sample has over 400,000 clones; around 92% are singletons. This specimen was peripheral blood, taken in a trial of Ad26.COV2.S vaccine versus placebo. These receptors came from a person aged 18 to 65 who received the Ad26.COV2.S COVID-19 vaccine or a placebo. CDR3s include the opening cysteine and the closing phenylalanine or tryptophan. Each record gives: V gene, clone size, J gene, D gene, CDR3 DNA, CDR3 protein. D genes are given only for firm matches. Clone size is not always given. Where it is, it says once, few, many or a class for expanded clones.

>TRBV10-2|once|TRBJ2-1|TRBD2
TGCGCCAGCAGTGGTAGCGGGGGGCCCTACAATGAGCAGTTCTTC
CASSGSGGPYNEQFF
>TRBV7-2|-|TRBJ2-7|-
TGTGCCAGCAGCGACACCTACGAGCAGTACTTC
CASSDTYEQYF
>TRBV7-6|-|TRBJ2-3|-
TGTGCCAGCAGCTCCGATGTGGGGGGGCCTAGCACAGATACGCAGTATTTT
CASSSDVGGPSTDTQYF
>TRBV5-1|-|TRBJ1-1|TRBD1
TGCGCCAGCACCATAAGTCCCGGGACAGGAATGAACACTGAAGCTTTCTTT
CASTISPGTGMNTEAFF
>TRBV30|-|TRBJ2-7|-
TGTGCCTGGAGTTACGGGGACTACGAGCAGTACTTC
CAWSYGDYEQYF
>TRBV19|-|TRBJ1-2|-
TGTGCCTTATACGACAGCGCGTCTAACTATGGCTACACCTTC
CALYDSASNYGYTF
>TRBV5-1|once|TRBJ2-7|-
TGCGCCAGCAGAAGGGGGGCGCAAATCTACGAGCAGTACTTC
CASRRGAQIYEQYF
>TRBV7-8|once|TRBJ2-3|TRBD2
TGTGCCAGCAGCCGAAACTTAAAAGCGGGGGGGCGAGAAGATACGCAGTATTTT
CASSRNLKAGGREDTQYF
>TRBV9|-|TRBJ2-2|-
TGTGCCAGCAGCGTAGTTCCGGGACGTGGCACCGGGGAGCTGTTTTTT
CASSVVPGRGTGELFF
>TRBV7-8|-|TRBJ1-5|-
TGTGCCAGCAGCCCTCGCCGGGTGGGAAGCAATCAGCCCCAGCATTTT
CASSPRRVGSNQPQHF
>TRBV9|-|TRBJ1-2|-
TGTGCCAGCAGCGTAAAAGTCACAGAACCGGCGGACTATGGCTACACCTTC
CASSVKVTEPADYGYTF
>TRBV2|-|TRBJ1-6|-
TGTGCCAGCAGCCAGGGACCTAATTCACCCCTCCACTTT
CASSQGPNSPLHF
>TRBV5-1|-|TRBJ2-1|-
TGCGCCAGCAGCCTGGAGAGAAATGAGCAGTTCTTC
CASSLERNEQFF
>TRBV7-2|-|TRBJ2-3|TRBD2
TGTGCCAGCAGGCTTAGCGCCCCCCACGGGGGGGGTAAAACAGATACGCAGTATTTT
CASRLSAPHGGGKTDTQYF
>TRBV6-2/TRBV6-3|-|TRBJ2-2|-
TGTGCCAGCAGTTACAGGGCTAGACACACCGGGGAGCTGTTTTTT
CASSYRARHTGELFF
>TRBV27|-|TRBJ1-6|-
TGTGCCAGCAGTTTGAATATTGGGGTCTCACCCCTCCACTTT
CASSLNIGVSPLHF
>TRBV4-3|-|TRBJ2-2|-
TGCGCCAGCAGCCAAGATCCGAATTCGGGGGAGCTGTTTTTT
CASSQDPNSGELFF
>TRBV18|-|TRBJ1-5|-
TGTGCCAGCTCACCACGGAAGGTTGGTCAGGGCACTCAGCCCCAGCATTTT
CASSPRKVGQGTQPQHF
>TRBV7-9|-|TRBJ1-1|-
TGTGCCAGCAGAAACCGATCAGGATACACTGAAGCTTTCTTT
CASRNRSGYTEAFF
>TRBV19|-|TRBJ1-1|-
TGTGCCAGTAGTATAGGGAGTTTCAATGAAGCTTTCTTT
CASSIGSFNEAFF
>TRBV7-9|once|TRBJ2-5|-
TGTGCCAGCAGCTTAGCGGGAGGCAAAGAGACCCAGTACTTC
CASSLAGGKETQYF
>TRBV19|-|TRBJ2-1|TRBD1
TGTGCCAGTAGTACCGGACAGGGGATTGCTGGTGAGCAGTTCTTC
CASSTGQGIAGEQFF
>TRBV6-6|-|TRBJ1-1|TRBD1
TGTGCCAGCAGGGAAAGACAGGGTAAGAACACTGAAGCTTTCTTT
CASRERQGKNTEAFF
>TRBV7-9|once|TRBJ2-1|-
TGTGCCAGCAGCTCTACAGAACTAGGAGAAAGCGATGAGCAGTTCTTC
CASSSTELGESDEQFF
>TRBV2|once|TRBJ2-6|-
TGTGCCAGCATACAGAGCTCTGGGGCCAACGTCCTGACTTTC
CASIQSSGANVLTF
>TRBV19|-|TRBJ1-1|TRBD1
TGTGCCAGTACCTCAGGACAGGGCGTCAATCGGGCTTTCTTT
CASTSGQGVNRAFF
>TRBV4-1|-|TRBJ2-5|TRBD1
TGCGCCAGCAGCCAAGGGGACAGGGACCAAGAGACCCAGTACTTC
CASSQGDRDQETQYF
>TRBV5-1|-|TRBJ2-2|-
TGCGCCAGCAGCTTGGATAACAGGGCAACCGGGGAGCTGTTTTTT
CASSLDNRATGELFF
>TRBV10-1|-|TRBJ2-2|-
TGCGCCAGCAGTGTGGCGGGCGGGGAGCTGTTTTTT
CASSVAGGELFF
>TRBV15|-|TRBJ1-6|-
TGTGCCACCAGCAGGGACAGAGTCTTTAATTCACCCCTCCACTTT
CATSRDRVFNSPLHF
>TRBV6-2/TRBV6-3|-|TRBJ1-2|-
TGTGCCAGCAGTTACTCTTTGGCAGGAGATTATGGCTACACCTTC
CASSYSLAGDYGYTF
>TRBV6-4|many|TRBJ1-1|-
TGTGCCAGCAGTGACAGGGATAACACTGAAGCTTTCTTT
CASSDRDNTEAFF
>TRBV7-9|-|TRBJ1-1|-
TGTGCCAGCAGCCCCGCTTCGGACCAGAACACTGAAGCTTTCTTT
CASSPASDQNTEAFF
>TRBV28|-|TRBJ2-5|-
TGTGCCAGCAGCATCCAAGAGACCCAGTACTTC
CASSIQETQYF
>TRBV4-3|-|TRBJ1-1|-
TGCGCCAGCAGCCAAAACTTAGGTGGGGGTCGCACTGAAGCTTTCTTT
CASSQNLGGGRTEAFF
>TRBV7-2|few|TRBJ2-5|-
TGTGCCAGCAGCTTAGGGGGACTAGAGACCCAGTACTTC
CASSLGGLETQYF
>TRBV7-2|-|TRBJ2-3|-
TGTGCCAGCAGCCCGCTTCGCGGGGGCGTTGAGTGGACAGATACGCAGTATTTT
CASSPLRGGVEWTDTQYF
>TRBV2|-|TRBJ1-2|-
TGTGCCAGCAGTGCTACCGGGACACGAGGCTACACCTTC
CASSATGTRGYTF
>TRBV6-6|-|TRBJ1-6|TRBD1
TGTGCCAGCAGTTCTCGAGACAGGGCTGATAATTCACCCCTCCACTTT
CASSSRDRADNSPLHF
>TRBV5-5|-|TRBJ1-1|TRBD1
TGTGCCAGCGACTTGCGTGGGACAGTGAACACTGAAGCTTTCTTT
CASDLRGTVNTEAFF
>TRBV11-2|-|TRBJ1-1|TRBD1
TGTGCCAGCAGTCCGGGACAGGCGACTGGGTACACTGAAGCTTTCTTT
CASSPGQATGYTEAFF
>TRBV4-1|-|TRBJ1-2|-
TGCGCCAGCAGCCAAGATTATCCCTATGGCTACACCTTC
CASSQDYPYGYTF
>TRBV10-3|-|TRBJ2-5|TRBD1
TGTGCCATCAGGGAGCCGGGACAGCAAGAGACCCAGTACTTC
CAIREPGQQETQYF
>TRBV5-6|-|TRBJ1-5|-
TGTGCCAGCAGCTTGGGAGGGGGGAGCAATCAGCCCCAGCATTTT
CASSLGGGSNQPQHF
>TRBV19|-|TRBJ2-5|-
TGTGCCAGTAGTATAATAGGGGGAGAGACCCAGTACTTC
CASSIIGGETQYF
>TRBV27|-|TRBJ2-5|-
TGTGCCAGCAGGACTGGTAGTTTGTCCCAGTACTTC
CASRTGSLSQYF
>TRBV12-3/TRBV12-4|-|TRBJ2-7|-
TGTGCCAGCAGAGACGGACTGAGCTACGAGCAGTACTTC
CASRDGLSYEQYF
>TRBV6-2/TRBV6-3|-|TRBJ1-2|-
TGTGCCAGCAGTTACTCCGTGACAGACCCGTACCCCTATGGCTACACCTTC
CASSYSVTDPYPYGYTF
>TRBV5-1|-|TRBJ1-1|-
TGCGCCAGCAGCGAACAGATAAACACTGAAGCTTTCTTT
CASSEQINTEAFF
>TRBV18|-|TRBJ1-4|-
TGTGCCAGCTCACAACAGCTGGGGGTCGAAAAACTGTTTTTT
CASSQQLGVEKLFF
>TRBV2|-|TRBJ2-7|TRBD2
TGTGCCAGCAGTGAAGGAAAGGGACTAGCGGGGGTGGAGCAGTACTTC
CASSEGKGLAGVEQYF
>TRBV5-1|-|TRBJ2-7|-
TGCGCCAGCAGCTTAGGTAGGACCACCTACGAGCAGTACTTC
CASSLGRTTYEQYF
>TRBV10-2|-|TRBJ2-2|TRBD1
TGCGCCAGCAGTCGGACAGGGGGCGACACCGGGGAGCTGTTTTTT
CASSRTGGDTGELFF
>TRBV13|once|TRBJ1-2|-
TGTGCCAGCAGCTTAGCTCAGGGGCGCCCTAACTATGGCTACACCTTC
CASSLAQGRPNYGYTF
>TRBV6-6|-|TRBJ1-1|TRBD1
TGTGCCAGCAGTTACGGGGGACAGGGGGCGAACACTGAAGCTTTCTTT
CASSYGGQGANTEAFF
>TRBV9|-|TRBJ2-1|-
TGTGCCAGCAGCCCCTCATTATTTGAGCAGTTCTTC
CASSPSLFEQFF